This TCR beta chain appears in the sequencing data of a study of OX40 agonist ivuxolimab in advanced cancers. Study at large: A mean age of approximately 64 years, range roughly 20 to 79, was recorded, and roughly 80% were male.

This CDR3 comprises 11 residues. V lost 6 bases and J lost 0, with 3 bases in between. Germline V gives CDR1 KGHSH, CDR2 LQKENI. Baseline, cycle 4 day 1, and cycle 7 day 1 were the blood sampling points. Assay: immunoSEQ multiplex PCR; the TCRdb copy retains only in-frame clones and omits some. The profile shows tens of thousands of clones, more than 85% of them singletons. In this sample, this clone turned up once. What it binds is not known. Findings and limits, study-wide: Determination of antigen specificity was not performed for the expanded peripheral T cells. On average, CD8+ T cells had more expanded clones than CD4+.

The chain carries TRBV18 and TRBJ2-7; D not resolved. The sequence was obtained from an adult with an advanced solid tumor such as melanoma, head and neck, liver or kidney cancer. The material was CD4+ or CD8+ T cells sorted from blood, obtained in a trial of the OX40 agonist ivuxolimab. CDR3 in amino acids: CASSRSYEQYF. In nucleotides, the CDR3 is TGTGCCAGCTCGCGCTCCTACGAGCAGTACTTC.